The entry that follows covers one TCR beta chain sequence. What it recognizes is unknown. The data were taken from a study of T cell responses to AZD1222 COVID-19 vaccine. It was second doses at about 4 or about 12 weeks that were pooled. Germline-derived CDR1 and CDR2 are SEHNR and FQNEAQ (reference sequence). CDR3 length: 13 residues. V lost 5 bases, J lost 10 bases, and 4 bases stayed unmatched. Using immunoSEQ multiplex PCR, the repertoire was profiled, and TCRdb retains in-frame clones only, with some absent. Among 150,000 or so clones listed, approximately 92% were seen once. Notes on the study in general: Possibly, clonal diversity was underestimated; donors were largely white British and included more females.

Here the sequenced sample was peripheral blood, taken 28 days after the second AZD1222 dose. V is TRBV7-9 and J is TRBJ1-6; TRBD1 matches 8 bases. The clonotype originates from an adult who received the AZD1222 COVID-19 vaccine. CDR3 region: CASSPRQGSPLHF. As DNA, the CDR3 is TGTGCCAGCAGCCCCAGACAGGGGTCACCCCTCCACTTT.